This T cell receptor beta chain was identified in a study of blood T cell repertoires in COVID-19. As for the study in general: From T cells, B-cell-depleted T cells, or PBMCs came the material, which was cDNA or gDNA.

The study drew participants aged about 18 to 89 years from under 30 US areas. For recovered donors of Cohort 3, there were two negative PCRs, clearance, or symptom resolution. Here immunoSEQ multiplex PCR was the method, and the copy in TCRdb shows in-frame clones only, minus some. The data hold fewer than 350,000 clones, with 88% observed a single time. V lost 6 bases to trimming and J lost 4 bases; unmatched junction nucleotides: 13. This CDR3 has 16 residues. Germline V gives CDR1 LGHNT, CDR2 FRNRAP. The chain uses TRBV12-5 and TRBJ1-2; 8 bases match TRBD1. Sequencing was performed on PBMCs or T cells enriched from blood (not recorded which). The source is a woman aged 25 to 39 who had recovered from COVID-19. As DNA, the CDR3 is TGTGCTAGTGGCCACCATCAGGACAGGGCCTTCTATGGCTACACCTTC. Its protein is CASGHHQDRAFYGYTF.